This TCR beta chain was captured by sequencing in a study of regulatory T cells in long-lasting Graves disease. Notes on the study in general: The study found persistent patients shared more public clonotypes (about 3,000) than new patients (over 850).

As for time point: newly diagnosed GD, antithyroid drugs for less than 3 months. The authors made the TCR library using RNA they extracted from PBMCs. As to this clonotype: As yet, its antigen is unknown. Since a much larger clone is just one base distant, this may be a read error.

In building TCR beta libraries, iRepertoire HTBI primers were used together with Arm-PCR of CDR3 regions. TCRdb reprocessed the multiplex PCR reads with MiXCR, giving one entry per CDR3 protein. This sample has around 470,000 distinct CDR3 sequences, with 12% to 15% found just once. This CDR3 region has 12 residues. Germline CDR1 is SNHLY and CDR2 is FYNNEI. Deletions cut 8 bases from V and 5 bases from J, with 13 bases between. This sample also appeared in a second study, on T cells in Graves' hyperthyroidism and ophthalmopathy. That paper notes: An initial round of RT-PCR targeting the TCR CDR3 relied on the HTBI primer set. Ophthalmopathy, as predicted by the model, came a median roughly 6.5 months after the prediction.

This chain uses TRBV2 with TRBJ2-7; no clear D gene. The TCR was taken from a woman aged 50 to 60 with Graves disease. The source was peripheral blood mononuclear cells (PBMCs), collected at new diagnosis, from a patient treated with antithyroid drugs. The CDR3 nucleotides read TGTGCCAGCGCCGGCAGCCCCCACGAGCAGTACTTC. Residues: CASAGSPHEQYF. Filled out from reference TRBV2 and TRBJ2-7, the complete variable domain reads EPEVTQTPSHQVTQMGQEVILRCVPISNHLYFYWYRQILGQKVEFLVSFYNNEISEKSEIFDDQFSVERPDGSNFTLKIRSTKLEDSAMYFCASAGSPHEQYFGPGTRLTVT.